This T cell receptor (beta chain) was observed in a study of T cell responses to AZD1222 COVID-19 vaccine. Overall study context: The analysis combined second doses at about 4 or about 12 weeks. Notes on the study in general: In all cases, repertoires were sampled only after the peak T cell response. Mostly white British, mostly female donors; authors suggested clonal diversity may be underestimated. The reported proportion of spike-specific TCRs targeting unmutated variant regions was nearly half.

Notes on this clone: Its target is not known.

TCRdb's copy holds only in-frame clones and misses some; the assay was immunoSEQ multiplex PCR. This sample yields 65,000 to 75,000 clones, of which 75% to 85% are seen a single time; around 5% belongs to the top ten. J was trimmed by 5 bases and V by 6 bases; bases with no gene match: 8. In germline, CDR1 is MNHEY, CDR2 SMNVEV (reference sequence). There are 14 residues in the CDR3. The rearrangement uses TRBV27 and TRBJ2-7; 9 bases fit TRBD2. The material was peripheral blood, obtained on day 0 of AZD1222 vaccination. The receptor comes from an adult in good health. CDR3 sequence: CASRGGGGLDEQYF. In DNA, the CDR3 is TGTGCCAGCAGGGGCGGGGGGGGCCTGGACGAGCAGTACTTC.